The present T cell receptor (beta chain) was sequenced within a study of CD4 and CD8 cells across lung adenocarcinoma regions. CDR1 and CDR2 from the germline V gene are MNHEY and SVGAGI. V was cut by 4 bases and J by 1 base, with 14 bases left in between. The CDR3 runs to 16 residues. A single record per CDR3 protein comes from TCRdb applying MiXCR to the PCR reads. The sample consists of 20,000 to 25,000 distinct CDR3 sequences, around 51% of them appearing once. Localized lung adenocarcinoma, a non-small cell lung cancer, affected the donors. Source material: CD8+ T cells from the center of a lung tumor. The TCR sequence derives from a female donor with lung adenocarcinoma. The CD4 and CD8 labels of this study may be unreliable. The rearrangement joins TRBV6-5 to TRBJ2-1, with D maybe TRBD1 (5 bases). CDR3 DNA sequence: TGTGCCAGCAGTTCACAACCTCGACAGTCCTACAATGAGCAGTTCTTC. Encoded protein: CASSSQPRQSYNEQFF.